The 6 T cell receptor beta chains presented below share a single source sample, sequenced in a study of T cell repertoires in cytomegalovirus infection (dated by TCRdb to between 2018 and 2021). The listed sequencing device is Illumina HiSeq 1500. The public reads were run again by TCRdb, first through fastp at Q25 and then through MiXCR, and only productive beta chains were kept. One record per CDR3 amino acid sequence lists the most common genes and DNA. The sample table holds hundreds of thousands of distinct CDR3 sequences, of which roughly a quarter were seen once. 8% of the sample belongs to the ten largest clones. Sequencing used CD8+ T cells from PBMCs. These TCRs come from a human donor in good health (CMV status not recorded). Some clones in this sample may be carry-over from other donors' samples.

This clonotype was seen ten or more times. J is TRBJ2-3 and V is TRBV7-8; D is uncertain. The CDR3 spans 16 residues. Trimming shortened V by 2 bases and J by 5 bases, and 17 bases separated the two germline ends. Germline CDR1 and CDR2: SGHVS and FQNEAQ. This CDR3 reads CASSLIPREFGDTQYF. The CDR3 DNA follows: TGTGCCAGCAGCTTAATCCCAAGGGAATTTGGAGATACGCAGTATTTT.

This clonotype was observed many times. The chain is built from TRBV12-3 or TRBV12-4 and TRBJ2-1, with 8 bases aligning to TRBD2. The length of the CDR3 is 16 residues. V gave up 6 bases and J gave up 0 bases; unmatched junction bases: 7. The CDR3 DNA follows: TGTGCCAGCAGACCACTAGCGGACAGCTCCTACAATGAGCAGTTCTTC. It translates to CASRPLADSSYNEQFF.

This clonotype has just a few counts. In DNA form, the CDR3 reads TGCGCCAGCAGCTGGGGACTAGCGGGGGTCTCCTACGAGCAGTACTTC. Its protein is CASSWGLAGVSYEQYF. The chain combines TRBV5-1 with TRBJ2-7, with 14 nucleotides matching TRBD2. There are 16 residues in the CDR3. The trim removed 3 bases at V and 0 bases at J, leaving 2 bases unmatched. In germline, CDR1 is SGHRS, CDR2 YFSETQ.

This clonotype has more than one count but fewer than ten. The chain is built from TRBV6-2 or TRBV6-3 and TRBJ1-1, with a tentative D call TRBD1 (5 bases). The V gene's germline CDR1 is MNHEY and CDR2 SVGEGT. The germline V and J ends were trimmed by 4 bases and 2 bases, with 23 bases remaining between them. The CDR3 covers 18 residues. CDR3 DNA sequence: TGTGCCAGCAGTTCACCGGGACCAGACGGGGCCCCCAACACTGAAGCTTTCTTT. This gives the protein CASSSPGPDGAPNTEAFF.

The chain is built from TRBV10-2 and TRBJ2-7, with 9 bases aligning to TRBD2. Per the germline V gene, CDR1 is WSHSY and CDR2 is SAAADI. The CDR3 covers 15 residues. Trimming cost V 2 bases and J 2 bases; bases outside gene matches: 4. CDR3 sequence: CASSETSGSTYEQYF. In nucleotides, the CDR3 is TGCGCCAGCAGTGAGACTAGCGGGTCCACCTACGAGCAGTACTTC.

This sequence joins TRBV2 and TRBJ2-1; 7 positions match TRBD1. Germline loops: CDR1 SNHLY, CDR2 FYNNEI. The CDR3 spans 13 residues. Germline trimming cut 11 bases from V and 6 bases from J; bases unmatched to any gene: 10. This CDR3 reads CAGLPTGTNEQFF. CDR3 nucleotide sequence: TGTGCCGGATTACCGACAGGGACCAATGAGCAGTTCTTC.